The clone carrying this T cell receptor beta chain was recorded a few times. The antigen remains undetermined. CDR3 length equals 15 residues. The J segment lost 2 bases and the V segment lost 5 bases, leaving 7 bases of the junction unmatched. From germline, CDR1 is SGHRS and CDR2 YFSETQ. The authors reverse transcribed all of the isolated RNA, so sequencing captured expressed TCRB transcripts. Only in-frame clones appear in the TCRdb table, and some are missing; sequencing was by immunoSEQ multiplex PCR. The profile shows about 150,000 clones, 10% of them singletons. This entry comes from a study of beta chain features in type 1 diabetes. Overall study findings and caveats: Type 1 diabetes patients had fewer VDJ junction insertions and more deletions. Any PCR bias toward short templates would affect both groups alike. A closer apparent resemblance between naive, central memory and Treg TCRB repertoires was seen in patients than in healthy donors. Across all four CD4+ subsets, people with type 1 diabetes showed modestly shorter TCRB CDR3s.

Every single donor gave one heparinised blood draw, and these averaged roughly 120 mL. Sample: central memory CD4+ T cells from blood. The chain employs TRBV5-1 and TRBJ2-1; 7 bases match TRBD2. This clonotype was sampled from a man younger than 45 with type 1 diabetes. The DNA for the CDR3 is TGCGCCAGCAGATTTCTAGCGGTAGCCTACAATGAGCAGTTCTTC. Translation gives CASRFLAVAYNEQFF. Full variable domain (remainder filled in from reference TRBV5-1 and TRBJ2-1): KAGVTQTPRYLIKTRGQQVTLSCSPISGHRSVSWYQQTPGQGLQFLFEYFSETQRNKGNFPGRFSGRQFSNSRSEMNVSTLELGDSALYLCASRFLAVAYNEQFFGPGTRLTVL.